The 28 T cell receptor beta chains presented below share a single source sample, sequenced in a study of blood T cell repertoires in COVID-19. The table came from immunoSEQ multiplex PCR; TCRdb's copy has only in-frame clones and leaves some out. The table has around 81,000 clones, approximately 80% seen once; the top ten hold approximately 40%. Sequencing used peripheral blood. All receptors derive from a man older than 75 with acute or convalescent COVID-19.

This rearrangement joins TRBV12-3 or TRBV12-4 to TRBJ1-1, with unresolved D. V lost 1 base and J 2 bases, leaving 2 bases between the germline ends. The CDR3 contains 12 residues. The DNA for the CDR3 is TGTGCCAGCAGTTTAGTAAACACTGAAGCTTTCTTT. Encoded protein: CASSLVNTEAFF.

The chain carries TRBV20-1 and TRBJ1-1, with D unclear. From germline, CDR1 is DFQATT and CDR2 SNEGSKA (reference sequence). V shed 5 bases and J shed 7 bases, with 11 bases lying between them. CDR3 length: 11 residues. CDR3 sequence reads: CSAEAAFEAFF. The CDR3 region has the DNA TGCAGTGCTGAGGCGGCCTTTGAAGCTTTCTTT.

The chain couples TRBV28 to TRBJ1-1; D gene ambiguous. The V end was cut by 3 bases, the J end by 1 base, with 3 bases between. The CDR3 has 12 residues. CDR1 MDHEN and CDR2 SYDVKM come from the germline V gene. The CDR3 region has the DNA TGTGCCAGCAGTTTTCAGAACACTGAAGCTTTCTTT. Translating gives CASSFQNTEAFF.

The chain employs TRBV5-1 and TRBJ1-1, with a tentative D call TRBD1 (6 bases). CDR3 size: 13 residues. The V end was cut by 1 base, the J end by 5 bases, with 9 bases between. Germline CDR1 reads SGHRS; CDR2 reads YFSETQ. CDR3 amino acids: CASSLTGRTEAFF. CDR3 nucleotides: TGCGCCAGCAGCTTGACAGGGCGGACTGAAGCTTTCTTT.

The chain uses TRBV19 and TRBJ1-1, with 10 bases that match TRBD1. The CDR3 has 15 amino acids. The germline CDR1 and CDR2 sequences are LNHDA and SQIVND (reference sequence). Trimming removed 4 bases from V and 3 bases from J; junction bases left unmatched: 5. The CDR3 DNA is TGTGCCAGTAGTAAGCCCGGGACAGGGGACACTGAAGCTTTCTTT. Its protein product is CASSKPGTGDTEAFF. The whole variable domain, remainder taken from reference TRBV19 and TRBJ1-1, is DGGITQSPKYLFRKEGQNVTLSCEQNLNHDAMYWYRQDPGQGLRLIYYSQIVNDFQKGDIAEGYSVSREKKESFPLTVTSAQKNPTAFYLCASSKPGTGDTEAFFGQGTRLTVV.

The CDR3 protein is CASSLIRQGEAFF. The CDR3 DNA follows: TGTGCCAGCAGCTTGATACGACAGGGAGAAGCTTTCTTT. The gene calls are TRBV5-4 and TRBJ1-1; TRBD1 agrees at 7 bases. Trimming took 1 base from V and 8 from J; bases not matched to a gene: 5. This CDR3 has 13 residues. Germline V gene lookup returns CDR1 SGHNT and CDR2 YYREEE (reference sequence).

The CDR3 spells CASSAGQGLTEAFF. The DNA for the CDR3 is TGTGCCAGCTCAGCAGGACAGGGTTTGACTGAAGCTTTCTTT. The genes are TRBV18 and TRBJ1-1, with TRBD1 matching 8 bases. Trimming cost V 5 bases and J 5 bases; bases outside gene matches: 7. This CDR3 region has 14 residues. Germline assignment: CDR1 KGHSH and CDR2 LQKENI.

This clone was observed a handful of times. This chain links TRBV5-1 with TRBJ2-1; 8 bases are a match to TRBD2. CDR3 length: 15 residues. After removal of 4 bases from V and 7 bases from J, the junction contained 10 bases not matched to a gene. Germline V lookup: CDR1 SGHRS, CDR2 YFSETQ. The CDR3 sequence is CASSIIPGLGNEQFF. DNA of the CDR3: TGCGCCAGCAGCATCATACCGGGACTAGGGAATGAGCAGTTCTTC.

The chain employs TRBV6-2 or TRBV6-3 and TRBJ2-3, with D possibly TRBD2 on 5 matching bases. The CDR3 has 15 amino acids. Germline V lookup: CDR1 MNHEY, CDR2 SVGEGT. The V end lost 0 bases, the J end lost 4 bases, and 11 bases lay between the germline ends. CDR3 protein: CASSYSNLAPDTQYF. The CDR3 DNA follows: TGTGCCAGCAGTTACTCGAACCTAGCCCCAGATACGCAGTATTTT.

Here the CDR3 reads CASSLQAYQETQYF. In DNA, the CDR3 is TGTGCCAGCAGCTTACAAGCGTACCAAGAGACCCAGTACTTC. The chain recombines TRBV7-2 with TRBJ2-5; D is ambiguous. Trimming cost V 2 bases and J 0 bases, with 7 bases left between them. This CDR3 has 14 residues. Germline CDR1 and CDR2: SGHTA and FQGNSA.

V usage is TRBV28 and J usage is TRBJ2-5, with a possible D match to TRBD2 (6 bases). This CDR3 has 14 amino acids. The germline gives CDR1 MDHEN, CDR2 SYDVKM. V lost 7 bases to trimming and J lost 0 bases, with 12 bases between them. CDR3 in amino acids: CASTGLQYQETQYF. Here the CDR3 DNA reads TGTGCCAGCACGGGACTCCAGTACCAAGAGACCCAGTACTTC.

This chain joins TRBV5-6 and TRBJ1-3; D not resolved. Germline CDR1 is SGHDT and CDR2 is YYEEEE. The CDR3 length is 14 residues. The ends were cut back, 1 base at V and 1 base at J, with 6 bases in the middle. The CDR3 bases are TGTGCCAGCAGCTTGTTCCAGTCTGGAAACACCATATATTTT. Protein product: CASSLFQSGNTIYF.

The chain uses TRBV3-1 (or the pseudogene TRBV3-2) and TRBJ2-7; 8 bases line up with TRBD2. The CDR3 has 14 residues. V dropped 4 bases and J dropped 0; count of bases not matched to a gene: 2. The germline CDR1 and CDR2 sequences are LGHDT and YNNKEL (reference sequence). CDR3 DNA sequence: TGTGCCAGCAGCCTAAGCGGGAGCTCCTACGAGCAGTACTTC. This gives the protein CASSLSGSSYEQYF.

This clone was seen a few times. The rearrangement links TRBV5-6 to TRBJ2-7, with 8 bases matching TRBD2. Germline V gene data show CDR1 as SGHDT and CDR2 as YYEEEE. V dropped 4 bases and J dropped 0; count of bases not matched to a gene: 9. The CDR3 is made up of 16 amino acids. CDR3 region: CASSRERGPYSYEQYF. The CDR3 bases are TGTGCCAGCAGCCGAGAGCGGGGGCCTTACTCCTACGAGCAGTACTTC.

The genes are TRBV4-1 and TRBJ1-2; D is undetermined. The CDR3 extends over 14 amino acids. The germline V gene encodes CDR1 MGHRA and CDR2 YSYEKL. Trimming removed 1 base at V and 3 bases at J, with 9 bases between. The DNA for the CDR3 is TGCGCCAGCAGCCAAGGTCGGCAGGACTATGGCTACACCTTC. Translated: CASSQGRQDYGYTF.

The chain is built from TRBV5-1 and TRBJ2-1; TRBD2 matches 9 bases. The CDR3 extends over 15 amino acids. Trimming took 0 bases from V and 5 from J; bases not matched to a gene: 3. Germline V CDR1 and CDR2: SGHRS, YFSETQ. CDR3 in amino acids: CASSLGAGGDNEQFF. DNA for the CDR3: TGCGCCAGCAGCTTGGGGGCGGGGGGGGACAATGAGCAGTTCTTC.

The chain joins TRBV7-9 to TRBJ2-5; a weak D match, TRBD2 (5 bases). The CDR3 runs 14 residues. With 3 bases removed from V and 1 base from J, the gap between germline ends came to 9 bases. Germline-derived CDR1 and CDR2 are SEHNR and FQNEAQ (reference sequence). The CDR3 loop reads CASSLEASQETQYF. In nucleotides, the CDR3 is TGTGCCAGCAGCTTGGAGGCCAGCCAAGAGACCCAGTACTTC.

The CDR3 DNA reads as TGTGCCAGCAGAGGAGGGACAGGGGGTACCGGGGAGCTGTTTTTT. Translation gives CASRGGTGGTGELFF. This chain uses TRBV7-9 with TRBJ2-2; 11 nucleotides agree with TRBD1. The germline gives CDR1 SEHNR, CDR2 FQNEAQ (reference sequence). The V and J ends lost 6 bases and 5 bases, in that order; junction bases with no gene match: 5. This CDR3 comprises 15 residues.

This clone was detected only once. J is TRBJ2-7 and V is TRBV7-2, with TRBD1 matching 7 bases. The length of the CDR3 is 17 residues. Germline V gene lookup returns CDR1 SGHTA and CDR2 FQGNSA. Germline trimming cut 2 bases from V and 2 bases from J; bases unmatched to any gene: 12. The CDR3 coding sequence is TGTGCCAGCAGCTTATCCCAACAGGGGCGGCGCCCCTACGAGCAGTACTTC. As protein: CASSLSQQGRRPYEQYF.

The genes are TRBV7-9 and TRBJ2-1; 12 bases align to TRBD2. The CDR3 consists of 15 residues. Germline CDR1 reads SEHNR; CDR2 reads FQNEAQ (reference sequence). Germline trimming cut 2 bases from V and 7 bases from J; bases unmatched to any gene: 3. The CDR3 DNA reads TGTGCCAGCAGCTTACTAGCGGGGGGGCCTAATGAGCAGTTCTTC. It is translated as CASSLLAGGPNEQFF.

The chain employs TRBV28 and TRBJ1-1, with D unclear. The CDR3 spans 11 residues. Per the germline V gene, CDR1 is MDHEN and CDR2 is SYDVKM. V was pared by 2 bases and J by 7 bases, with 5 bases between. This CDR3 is CASSLRGEAFF. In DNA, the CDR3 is TGTGCCAGCAGTTTACGCGGTGAAGCTTTCTTT.

This CDR3 is CSVVLAGEYEQFF. CDR3 coding DNA: TGCAGCGTTGTCCTAGCGGGAGAATATGAGCAGTTCTTC. V usage is TRBV29-1 and J usage is TRBJ2-1; 10 bases agree with TRBD2. The length of the CDR3 is 13 residues. Germline CDR1 is SQVTM and CDR2 is ANQGSEA. Trimming removed 4 bases from V and 8 bases from J; junction bases left unmatched: 5.

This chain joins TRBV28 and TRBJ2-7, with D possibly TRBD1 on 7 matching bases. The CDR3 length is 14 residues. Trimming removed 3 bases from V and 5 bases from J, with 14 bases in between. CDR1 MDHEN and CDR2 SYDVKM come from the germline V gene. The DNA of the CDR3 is TGTGCCAGCAGTTTCGGGCAGGGGGGCAACGAGCAGTACTTC. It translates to CASSFGQGGNEQYF.

CDR3 loop: CATSTSGAYNEQFF. In DNA form, the CDR3 reads TGTGCCACCAGCACTTCAGGGGCCTACAATGAGCAGTTCTTC. The rearrangement uses TRBV15 and TRBJ2-1; TRBD1 is a possible D gene (6 bases). The germline V gene encodes CDR1 LNHNV and CDR2 YYDKDF (reference sequence). The germline V and J ends were trimmed by 4 bases and 2 bases, with 9 bases remaining between them. The CDR3 sequence is 14 residues long. Drawing the rest from reference TRBV15 and TRBJ2-1, the complete variable domain is DAMVIQNPRYQVTQFGKPVTLSCSQTLNHNVMYWYQQKSSQAPKLLFHYYDKDFNNEADTPDNFQSRRPNTSFCFLDIRSPGLGDTAMYLCATSTSGAYNEQFFGPGTRLTVL.

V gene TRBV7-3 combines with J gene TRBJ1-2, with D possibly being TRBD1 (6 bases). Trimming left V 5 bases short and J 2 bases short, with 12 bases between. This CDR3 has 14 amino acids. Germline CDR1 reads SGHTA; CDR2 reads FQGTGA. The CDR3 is CASSLTGQNYGYTF. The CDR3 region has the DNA TGTGCCAGCAGCCTGACGGGACAAAACTATGGCTACACCTTC.

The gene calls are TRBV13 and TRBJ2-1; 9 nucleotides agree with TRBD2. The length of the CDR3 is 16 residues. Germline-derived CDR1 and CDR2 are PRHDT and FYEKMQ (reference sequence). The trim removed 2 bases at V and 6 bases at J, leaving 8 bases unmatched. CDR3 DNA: TGTGCCAGCAGCTTAAGCGGGGGGACGACGGGCAATGAGCAGTTCTTC. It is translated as CASSLSGGTTGNEQFF. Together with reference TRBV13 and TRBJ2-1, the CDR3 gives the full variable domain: AAGVIQSPRHLIKEKRETATLKCYPIPRHDTVYWYQQGPGQDPQFLISFYEKMQSDKGSIPDRFSAQQFSDYHSELNMSSLELGDSALYFCASSLSGGTTGNEQFFGPGTRLTVL.

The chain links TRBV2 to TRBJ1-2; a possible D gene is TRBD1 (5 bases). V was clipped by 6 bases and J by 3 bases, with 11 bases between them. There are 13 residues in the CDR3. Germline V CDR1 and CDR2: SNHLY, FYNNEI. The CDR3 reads CASREQGYYGYTF. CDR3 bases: TGTGCCAGCAGGGAGCAGGGCTACTATGGCTACACCTTC.

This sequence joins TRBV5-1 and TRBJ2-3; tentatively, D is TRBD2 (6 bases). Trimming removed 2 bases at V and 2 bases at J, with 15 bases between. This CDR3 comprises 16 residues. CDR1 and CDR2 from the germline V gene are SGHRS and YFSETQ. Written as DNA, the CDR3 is TGCGCCAGCAGCTTAGGTCTCGAGGGACTCACAGATACGCAGTATTTT. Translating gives CASSLGLEGLTDTQYF.